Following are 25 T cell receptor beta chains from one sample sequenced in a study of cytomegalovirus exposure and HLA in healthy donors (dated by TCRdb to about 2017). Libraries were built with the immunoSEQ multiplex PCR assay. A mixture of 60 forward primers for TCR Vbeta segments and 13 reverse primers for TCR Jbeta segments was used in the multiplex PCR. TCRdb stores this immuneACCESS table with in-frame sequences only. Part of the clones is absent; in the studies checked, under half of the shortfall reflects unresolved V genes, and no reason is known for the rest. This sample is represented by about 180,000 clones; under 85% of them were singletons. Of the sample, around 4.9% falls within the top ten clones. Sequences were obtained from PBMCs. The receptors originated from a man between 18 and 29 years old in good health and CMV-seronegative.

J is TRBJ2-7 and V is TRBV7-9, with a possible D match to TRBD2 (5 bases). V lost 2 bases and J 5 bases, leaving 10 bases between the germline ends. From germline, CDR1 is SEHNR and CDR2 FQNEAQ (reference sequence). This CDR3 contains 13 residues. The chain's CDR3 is CASSLRDQNEQYF. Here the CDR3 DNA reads TGTGCCAGCAGCTTACGGGATCAGAACGAGCAGTACTTC.

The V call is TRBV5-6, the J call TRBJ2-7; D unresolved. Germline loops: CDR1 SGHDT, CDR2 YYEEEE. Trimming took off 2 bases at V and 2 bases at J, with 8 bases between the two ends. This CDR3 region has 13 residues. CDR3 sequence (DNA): TGTGCCAGCAGCTTCTCCGGAGCCTACGAGCAGTACTTC. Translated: CASSFSGAYEQYF.

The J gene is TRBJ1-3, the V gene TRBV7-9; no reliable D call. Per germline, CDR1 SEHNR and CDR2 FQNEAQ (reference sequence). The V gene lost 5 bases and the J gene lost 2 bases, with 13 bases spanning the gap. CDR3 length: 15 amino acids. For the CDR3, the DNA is TGTGCCAGCAGCCAGTCGTCAGGTACTGGAAACACCATATATTTT. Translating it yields CASSQSSGTGNTIYF. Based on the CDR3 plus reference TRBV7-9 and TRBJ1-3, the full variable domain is DTGVSQNPRHKITKRGQNVTFRCDPISEHNRLYWYRQTLGQGPEFLTYFQNEAQLEKSRLLSDRFSAERPKGSFSTLEIQRTEQGDSAMYLCASSQSSGTGNTIYFGEGSWLTVV.

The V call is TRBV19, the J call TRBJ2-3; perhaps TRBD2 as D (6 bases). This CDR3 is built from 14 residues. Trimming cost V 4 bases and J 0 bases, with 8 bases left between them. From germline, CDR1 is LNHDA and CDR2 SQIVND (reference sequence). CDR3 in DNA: TGTGCCAGTAGTAAGGCGGGAAGCACAGATACGCAGTATTTT. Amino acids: CASSKAGSTDTQYF.

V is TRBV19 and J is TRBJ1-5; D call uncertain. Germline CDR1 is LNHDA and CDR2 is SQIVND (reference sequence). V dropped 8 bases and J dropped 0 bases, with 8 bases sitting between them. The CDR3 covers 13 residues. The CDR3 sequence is CASRANSNQPQHF. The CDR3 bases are TGTGCCAGTCGCGCAAATAGCAATCAGCCCCAGCATTTT.

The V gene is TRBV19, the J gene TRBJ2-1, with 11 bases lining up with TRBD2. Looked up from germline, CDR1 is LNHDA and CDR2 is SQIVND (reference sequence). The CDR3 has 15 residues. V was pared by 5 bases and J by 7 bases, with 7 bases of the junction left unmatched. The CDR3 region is CASSLGTSGVNEQFF. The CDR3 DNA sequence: TGTGCCAGTAGTCTCGGGACTAGCGGTGTAAATGAGCAGTTCTTC.

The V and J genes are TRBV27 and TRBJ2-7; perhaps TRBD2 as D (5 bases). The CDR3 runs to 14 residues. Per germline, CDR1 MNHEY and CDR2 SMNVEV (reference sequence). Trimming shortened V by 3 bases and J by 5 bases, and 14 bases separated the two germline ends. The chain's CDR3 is CASSLDSPGDEQYF. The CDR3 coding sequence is TGTGCCAGCAGTTTGGACTCCCCAGGCGACGAGCAGTACTTC.

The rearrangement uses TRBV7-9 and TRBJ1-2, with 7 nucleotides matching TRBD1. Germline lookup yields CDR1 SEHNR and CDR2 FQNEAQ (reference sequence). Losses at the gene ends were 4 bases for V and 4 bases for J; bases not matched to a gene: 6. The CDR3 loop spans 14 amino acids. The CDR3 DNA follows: TGTGCCAGCAGCTCCGACAGGGTACGCTATGGCTACACCTTC. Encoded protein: CASSSDRVRYGYTF.

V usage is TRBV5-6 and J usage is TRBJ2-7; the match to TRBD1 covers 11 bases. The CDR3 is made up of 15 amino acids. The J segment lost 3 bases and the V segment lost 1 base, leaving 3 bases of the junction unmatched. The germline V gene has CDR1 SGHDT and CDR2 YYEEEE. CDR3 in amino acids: CASSLLGTGGYEQYF. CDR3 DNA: TGTGCCAGCAGCTTGCTGGGGACAGGGGGCTACGAGCAGTACTTC.

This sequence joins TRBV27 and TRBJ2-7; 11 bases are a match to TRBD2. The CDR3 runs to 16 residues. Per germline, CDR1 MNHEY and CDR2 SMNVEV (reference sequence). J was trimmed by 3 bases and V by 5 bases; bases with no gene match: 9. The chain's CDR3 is CASSQGTSGLIYEQYF. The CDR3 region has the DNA TGTGCCAGCAGTCAAGGGACTAGCGGCTTGATCTACGAGCAGTACTTC.

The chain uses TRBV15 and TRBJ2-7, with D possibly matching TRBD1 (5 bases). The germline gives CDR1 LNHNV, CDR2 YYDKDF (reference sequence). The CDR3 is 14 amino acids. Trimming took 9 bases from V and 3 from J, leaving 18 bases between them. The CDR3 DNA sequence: TGTGCCACGAGTCTAGGGGCCGCCGGCTACGAGCAGTACTTC. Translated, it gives CATSLGAAGYEQYF.

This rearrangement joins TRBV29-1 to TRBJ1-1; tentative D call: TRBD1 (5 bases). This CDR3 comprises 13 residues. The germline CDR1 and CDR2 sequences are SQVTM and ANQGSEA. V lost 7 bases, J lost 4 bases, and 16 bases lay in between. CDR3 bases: TGCAGCGCCAGGGCCCCTGGGCGCACTGAAGCTTTCTTT. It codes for CSARAPGRTEAFF.

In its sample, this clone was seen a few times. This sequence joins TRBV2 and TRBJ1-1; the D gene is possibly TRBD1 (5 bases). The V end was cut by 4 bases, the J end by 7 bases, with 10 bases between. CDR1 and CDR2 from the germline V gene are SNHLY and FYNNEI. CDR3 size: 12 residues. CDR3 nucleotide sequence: TGTGCCAGCAGTGCAGAGGGACTTGAAGCTTTCTTT. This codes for CASSAEGLEAFF. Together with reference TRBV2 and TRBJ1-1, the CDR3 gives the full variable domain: EPEVTQTPSHQVTQMGQEVILRCVPISNHLYFYWYRQILGQKVEFLVSFYNNEISEKSEIFDDQFSVERPDGSNFTLKIRSTKLEDSAMYFCASSAEGLEAFFGQGTRLTVV.

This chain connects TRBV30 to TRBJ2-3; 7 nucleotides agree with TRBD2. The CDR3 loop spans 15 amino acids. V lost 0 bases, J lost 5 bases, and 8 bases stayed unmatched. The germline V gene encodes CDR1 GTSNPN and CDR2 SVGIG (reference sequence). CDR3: CAWSVSGRAQDTQYF. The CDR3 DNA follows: TGTGCCTGGAGTGTAAGTGGGAGGGCCCAAGATACGCAGTATTTT.

CDR3 sequence: CASSPGSETQYF. The CDR3 bases are TGTGCCAGCTCACCCGGGTCTGAGACCCAGTACTTC. This sequence joins TRBV18 and TRBJ2-5; D ambiguous. Trimming took off 3 bases at V and 5 bases at J, with 7 bases between the two ends. The CDR3 has 12 residues. Germline lookup yields CDR1 KGHSH and CDR2 LQKENI.

CDR3 sequence reads: CASSLYWPGKDNEQFF. The CDR3 DNA reads TGTGCCAGCAGCTTATATTGGCCGGGAAAGGACAATGAGCAGTTCTTC. This rearrangement joins TRBV7-6 to TRBJ2-1; TRBD2 is a possible D gene (5 bases). The CDR3 consists of 16 residues. Germline V gene data show CDR1 as SGHVS and CDR2 as FNYEAQ. Trimming pared 2 bases from V and 5 bases from J, leaving 16 bases between.

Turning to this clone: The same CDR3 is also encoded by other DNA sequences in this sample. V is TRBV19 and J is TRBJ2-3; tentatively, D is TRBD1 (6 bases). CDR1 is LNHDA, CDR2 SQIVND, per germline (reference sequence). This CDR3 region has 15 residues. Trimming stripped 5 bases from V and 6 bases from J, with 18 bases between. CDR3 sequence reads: CASSYYSGVADTQYF. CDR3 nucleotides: TGTGCCAGTAGTTACTATTCAGGGGTGGCGGATACGCAGTATTTT.

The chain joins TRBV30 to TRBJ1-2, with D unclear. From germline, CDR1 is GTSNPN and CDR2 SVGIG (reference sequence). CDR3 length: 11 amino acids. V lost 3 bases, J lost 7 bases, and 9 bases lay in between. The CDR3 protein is CAWSSGIGYTF. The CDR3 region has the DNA TGTGCCTGGAGCTCCGGGATTGGCTACACCTTC.

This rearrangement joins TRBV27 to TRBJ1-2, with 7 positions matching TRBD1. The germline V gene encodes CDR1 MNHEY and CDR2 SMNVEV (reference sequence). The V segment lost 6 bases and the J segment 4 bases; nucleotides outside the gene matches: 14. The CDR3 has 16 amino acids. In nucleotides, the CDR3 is TGTGCCAGCAGCCTAAGGACAGGAGGAGTGGGCTATGGCTACACCTTC. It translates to CASSLRTGGVGYGYTF.

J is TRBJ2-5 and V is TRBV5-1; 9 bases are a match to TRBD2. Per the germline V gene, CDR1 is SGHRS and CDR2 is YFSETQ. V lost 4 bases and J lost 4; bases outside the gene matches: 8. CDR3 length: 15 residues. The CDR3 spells CASSGGLAGIETQYF. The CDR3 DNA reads TGCGCCAGCAGCGGGGGGCTAGCGGGGATAGAGACCCAGTACTTC.

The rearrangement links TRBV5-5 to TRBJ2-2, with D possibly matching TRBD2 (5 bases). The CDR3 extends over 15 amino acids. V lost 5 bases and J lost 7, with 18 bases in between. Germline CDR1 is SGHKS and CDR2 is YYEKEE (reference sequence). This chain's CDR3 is CASRSRPGLSGELFF. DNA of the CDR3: TGTGCCAGCAGATCTCGACCGGGGTTGAGCGGGGAGCTGTTTTTT.

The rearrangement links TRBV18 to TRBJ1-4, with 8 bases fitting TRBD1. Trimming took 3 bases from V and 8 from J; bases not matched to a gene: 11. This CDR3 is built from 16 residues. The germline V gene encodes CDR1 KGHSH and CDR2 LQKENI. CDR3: CASSPRTGSSKEKLFF. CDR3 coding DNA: TGTGCCAGCTCACCCCGGACAGGGAGTAGTAAGGAAAAACTGTTTTTT.

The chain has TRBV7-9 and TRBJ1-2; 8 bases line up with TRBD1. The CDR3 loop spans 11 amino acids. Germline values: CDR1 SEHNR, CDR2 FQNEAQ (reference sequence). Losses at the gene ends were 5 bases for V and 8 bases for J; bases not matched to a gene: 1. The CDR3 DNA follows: TGTGCCAGCAGCACAGGGGGGGGCTACACCTTC. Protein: CASSTGGGYTF.

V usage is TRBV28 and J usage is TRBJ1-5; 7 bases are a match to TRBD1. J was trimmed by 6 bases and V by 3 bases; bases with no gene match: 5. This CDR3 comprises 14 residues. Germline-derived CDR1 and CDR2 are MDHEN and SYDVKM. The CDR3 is CASSFRGLGQPQHF. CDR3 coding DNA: TGTGCCAGCAGTTTTAGGGGGCTCGGTCAGCCCCAGCATTTT.

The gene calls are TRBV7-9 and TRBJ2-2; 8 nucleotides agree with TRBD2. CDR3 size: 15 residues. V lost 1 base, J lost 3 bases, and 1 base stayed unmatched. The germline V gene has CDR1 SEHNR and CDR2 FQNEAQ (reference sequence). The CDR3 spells CASSLGAGDTGELFF. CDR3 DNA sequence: TGTGCCAGCAGCTTAGGAGCGGGAGACACCGGGGAGCTGTTTTTT. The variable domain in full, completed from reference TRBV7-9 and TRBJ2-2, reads DTGVSQNPRHKITKRGQNVTFRCDPISEHNRLYWYRQTLGQGPEFLTYFQNEAQLEKSRLLSDRFSAERPKGSFSTLEIQRTEQGDSAMYLCASSLGAGDTGELFFGEGSRLTVL.